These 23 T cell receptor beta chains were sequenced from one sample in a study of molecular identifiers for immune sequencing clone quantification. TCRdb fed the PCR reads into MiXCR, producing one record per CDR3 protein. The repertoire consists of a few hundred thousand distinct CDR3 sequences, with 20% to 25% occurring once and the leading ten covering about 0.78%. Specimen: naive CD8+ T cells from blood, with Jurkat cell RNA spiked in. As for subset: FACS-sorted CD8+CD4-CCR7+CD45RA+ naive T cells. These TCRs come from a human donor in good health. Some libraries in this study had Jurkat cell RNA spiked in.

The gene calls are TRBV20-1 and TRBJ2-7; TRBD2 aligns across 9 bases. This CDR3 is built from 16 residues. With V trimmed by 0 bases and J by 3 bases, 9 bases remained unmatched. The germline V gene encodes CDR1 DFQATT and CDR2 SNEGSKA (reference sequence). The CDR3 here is CSARDRPSGKNYEQYF. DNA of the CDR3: TGCAGTGCTAGAGATAGGCCTAGCGGGAAGAACTACGAGCAGTACTTC.

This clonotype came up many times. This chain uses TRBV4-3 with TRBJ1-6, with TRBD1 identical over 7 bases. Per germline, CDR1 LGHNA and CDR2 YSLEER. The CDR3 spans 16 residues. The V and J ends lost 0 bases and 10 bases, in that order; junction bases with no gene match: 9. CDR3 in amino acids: CASSQDFTGERSPLHF. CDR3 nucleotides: TGCGCCAGCAGCCAAGATTTTACAGGGGAGCGGTCACCCCTCCACTTT.

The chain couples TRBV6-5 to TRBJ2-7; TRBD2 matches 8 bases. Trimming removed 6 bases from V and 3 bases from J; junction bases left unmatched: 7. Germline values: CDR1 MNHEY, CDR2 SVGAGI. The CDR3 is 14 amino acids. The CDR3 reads CASSGLARDYEQYF. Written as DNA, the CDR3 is TGTGCCAGCAGCGGACTAGCTCGGGACTACGAGCAGTACTTC.

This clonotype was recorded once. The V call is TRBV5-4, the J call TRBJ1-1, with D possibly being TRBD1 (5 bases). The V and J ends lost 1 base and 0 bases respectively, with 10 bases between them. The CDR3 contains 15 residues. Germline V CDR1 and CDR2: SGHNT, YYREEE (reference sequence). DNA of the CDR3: TGTGCCAGCAGCTTGAGGGGCTGCATGAACACTGAAGCTTTCTTT. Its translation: CASSLRGCMNTEAFF.

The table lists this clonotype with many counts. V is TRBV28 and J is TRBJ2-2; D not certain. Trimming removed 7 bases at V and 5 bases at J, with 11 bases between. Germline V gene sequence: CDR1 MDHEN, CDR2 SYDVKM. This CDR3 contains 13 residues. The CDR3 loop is CASTFRPTGELFF. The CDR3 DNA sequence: TGTGCCAGCACCTTCCGTCCGACCGGGGAGCTGTTTTTT.

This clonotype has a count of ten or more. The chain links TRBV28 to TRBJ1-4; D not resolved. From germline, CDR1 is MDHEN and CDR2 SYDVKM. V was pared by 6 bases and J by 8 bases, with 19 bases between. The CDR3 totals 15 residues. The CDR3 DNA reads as TGTGCCAGCAGACCCTTGACCCCCGGTCGGGAAAAACTGTTTTTT. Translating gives CASRPLTPGREKLFF.

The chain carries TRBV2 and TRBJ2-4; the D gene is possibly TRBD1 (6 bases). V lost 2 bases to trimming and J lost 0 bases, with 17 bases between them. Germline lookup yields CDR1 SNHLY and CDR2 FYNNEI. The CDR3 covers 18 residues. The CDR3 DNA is TGTGCCAGCAGTGAACTCCGCCAGACAGGCGTAGCCAAAAACATTCAGTACTTC. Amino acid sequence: CASSELRQTGVAKNIQYF.

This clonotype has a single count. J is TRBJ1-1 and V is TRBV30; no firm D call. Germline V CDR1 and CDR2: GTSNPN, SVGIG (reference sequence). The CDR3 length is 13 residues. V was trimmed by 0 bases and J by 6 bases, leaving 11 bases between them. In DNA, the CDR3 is TGTGCCTGGAGTGTTGGCCCCAACGCTGAAGCTTTCTTT. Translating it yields CAWSVGPNAEAFF.

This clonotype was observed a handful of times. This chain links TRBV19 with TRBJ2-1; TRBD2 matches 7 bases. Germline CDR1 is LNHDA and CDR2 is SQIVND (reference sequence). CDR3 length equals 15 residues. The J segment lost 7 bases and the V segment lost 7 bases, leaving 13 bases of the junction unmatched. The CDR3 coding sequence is TGTGCCAGTACCATATATATAGCGGGTAGTAATGAGCAGTTCTTC. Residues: CASTIYIAGSNEQFF.

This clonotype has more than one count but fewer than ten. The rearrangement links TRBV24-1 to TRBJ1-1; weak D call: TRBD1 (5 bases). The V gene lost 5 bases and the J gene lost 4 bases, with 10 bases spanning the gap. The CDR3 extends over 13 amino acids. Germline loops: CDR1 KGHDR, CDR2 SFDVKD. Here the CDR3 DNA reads TGTGCCACCAGTGCCAGGGAAGGCACTGAAGCTTTCTTT. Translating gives CATSAREGTEAFF.

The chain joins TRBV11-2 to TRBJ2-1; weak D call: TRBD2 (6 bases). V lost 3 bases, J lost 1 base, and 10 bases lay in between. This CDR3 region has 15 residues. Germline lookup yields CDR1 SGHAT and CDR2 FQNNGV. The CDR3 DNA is TGTGCCAGCAGCTTTCTAGCGCCTTCCTACAATGAGCAGTTCTTC. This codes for CASSFLAPSYNEQFF.

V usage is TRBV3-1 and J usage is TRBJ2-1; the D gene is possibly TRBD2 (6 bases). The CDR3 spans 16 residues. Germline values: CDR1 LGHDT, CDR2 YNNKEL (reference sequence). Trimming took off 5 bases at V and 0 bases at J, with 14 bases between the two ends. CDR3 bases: TGTGCCAGCAGCGGCCGGGACTGGAGCTCCTACAATGAGCAGTTCTTC. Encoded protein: CASSGRDWSSYNEQFF.

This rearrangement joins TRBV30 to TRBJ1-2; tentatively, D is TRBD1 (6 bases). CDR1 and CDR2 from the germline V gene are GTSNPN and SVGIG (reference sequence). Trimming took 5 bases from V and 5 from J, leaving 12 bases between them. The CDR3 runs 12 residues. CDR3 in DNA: TGTGCCTGGGAGGAGCAGGGGTATGGCTACACCTTC. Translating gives CAWEEQGYGYTF.

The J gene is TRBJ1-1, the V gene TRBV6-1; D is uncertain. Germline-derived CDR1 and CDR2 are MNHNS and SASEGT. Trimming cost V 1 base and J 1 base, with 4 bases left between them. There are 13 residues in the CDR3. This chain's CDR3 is CASSEVWNTEAFF. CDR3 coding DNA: TGTGCCAGCAGTGAAGTTTGGAACACTGAAGCTTTCTTT.

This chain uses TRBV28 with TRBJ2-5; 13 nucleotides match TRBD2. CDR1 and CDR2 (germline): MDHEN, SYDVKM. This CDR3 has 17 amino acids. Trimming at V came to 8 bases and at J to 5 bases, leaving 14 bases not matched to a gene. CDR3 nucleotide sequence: TGTGCCAGCCGCGGCACCCGAGGGACTAGCGGGGCTGAGACCCAGTACTTC. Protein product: CASRGTRGTSGAETQYF.

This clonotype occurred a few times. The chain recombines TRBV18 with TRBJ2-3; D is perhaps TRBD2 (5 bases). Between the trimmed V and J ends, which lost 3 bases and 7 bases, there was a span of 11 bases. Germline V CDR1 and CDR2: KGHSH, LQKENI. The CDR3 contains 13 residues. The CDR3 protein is CASSPPGSHTQYF. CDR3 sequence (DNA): TGTGCCAGCTCACCCCCGGGGTCGCATACGCAGTATTTT.

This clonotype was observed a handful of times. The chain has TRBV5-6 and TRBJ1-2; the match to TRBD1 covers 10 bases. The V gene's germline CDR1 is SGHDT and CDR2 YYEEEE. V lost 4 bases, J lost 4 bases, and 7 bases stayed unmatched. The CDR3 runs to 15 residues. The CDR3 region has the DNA TGTGCCAGCAGCCCCGGGACAGGGGACGGCTATGGCTACACCTTC. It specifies CASSPGTGDGYGYTF.

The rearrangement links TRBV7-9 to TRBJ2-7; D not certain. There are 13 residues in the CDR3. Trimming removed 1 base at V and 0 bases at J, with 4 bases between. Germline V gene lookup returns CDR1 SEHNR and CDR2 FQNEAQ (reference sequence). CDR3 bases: TGTGCCAGCAGCTTAGTCTTCTCCTACGAGCAGTACTTC. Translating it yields CASSLVFSYEQYF.

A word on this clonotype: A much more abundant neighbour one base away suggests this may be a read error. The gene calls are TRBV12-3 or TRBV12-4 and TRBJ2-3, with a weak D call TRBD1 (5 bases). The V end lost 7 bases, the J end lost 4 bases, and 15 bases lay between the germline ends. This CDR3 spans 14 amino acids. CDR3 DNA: TGTGCCAGCACCCTATCAGGGTTGGCAGATACGCAGTATTTT. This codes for CASTLSGLADTQYF.

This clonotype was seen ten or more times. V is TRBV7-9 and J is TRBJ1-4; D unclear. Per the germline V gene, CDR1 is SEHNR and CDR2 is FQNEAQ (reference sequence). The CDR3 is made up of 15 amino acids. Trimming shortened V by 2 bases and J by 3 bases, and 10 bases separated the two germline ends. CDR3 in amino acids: CASSLINAANEKLFF. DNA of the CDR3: TGTGCCAGCAGCTTAATTAACGCGGCTAATGAAAAACTGTTTTTT.

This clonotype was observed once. CDR3 DNA: TGTGCCTGCACTTACAGACAAGAGACCCAGTACTTC. Amino acid sequence: CACTYRQETQYF. The V gene is TRBV2, the J gene TRBJ2-5, with D unclear. The CDR3 spans 12 residues. CDR1 is SNHLY, CDR2 FYNNEI, per germline. Trimming cost V 11 bases and J 2 bases, with 12 bases left between them.

This CDR3 reads CASSQGVADNEQFF. As DNA, the CDR3 is TGCGCCAGCAGCCAGGGAGTAGCGGACAATGAGCAGTTCTTC. The chain links TRBV4-3 to TRBJ2-1; TRBD2 is a possible D gene (6 bases). The CDR3 loop spans 14 amino acids. V gave up 3 bases and J gave up 5 bases, with 11 bases separating them. Per the germline V gene, CDR1 is LGHNA and CDR2 is YSLEER.

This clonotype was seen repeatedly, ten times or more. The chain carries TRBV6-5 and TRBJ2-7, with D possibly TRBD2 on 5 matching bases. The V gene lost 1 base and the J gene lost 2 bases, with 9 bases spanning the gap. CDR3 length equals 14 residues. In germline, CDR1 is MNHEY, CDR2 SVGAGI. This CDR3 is CASSYLFGTYEQYF. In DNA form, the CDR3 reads TGTGCCAGCAGTTACTTATTCGGGACCTACGAGCAGTACTTC.